These T cell receptor beta chains were read from a single sample in a study of cytomegalovirus exposure and HLA in healthy donors. The data were produced by immunoSEQ multiplex PCR, yet TCRdb's version contains in-frame clones alone and is incomplete. The sample lists approximately 130,000 clones, just under 80% occurring once. The sample comprised PBMCs. Every receptor here comes from a woman between 35 and 50 years old in good health and CMV-seronegative. Each CDR3 is given with its conserved first and last residue. The order of the fields is clone size, V gene, D gene, J gene, CDR3 protein, CDR3 DNA. A D gene is named only where the DNA matches it firmly. Part of the rows lack a size; the others show once, few, many or a class for expanded clones.

clone size: .; V gene: TRBV4-2; D gene: .; J gene: TRBJ1-3; CDR3 protein: CASSLGTARGASSGNTIYF; CDR3 DNA: TGTGCCAGCAGCTTGGGGACCGCTCGGGGGGCTAGCTCTGGAAACACCATATATTTT
clone size: few; V gene: TRBV15; D gene: TRBD2; J gene: TRBJ2-1; CDR3 protein: CATSRDAGDGRPEQFF; CDR3 DNA: TGTGCCACCAGCAGAGATGCGGGAGACGGTCGTCCTGAGCAGTTCTTC
clone size: once; V gene: TRBV18; D gene: .; J gene: TRBJ1-1; CDR3 protein: CASSPRGLGAFF; CDR3 DNA: TGTGCCAGCTCACCACGAGGCCTAGGCGCTTTCTTT
clone size: .; V gene: TRBV7-2; D gene: .; J gene: TRBJ2-7; CDR3 protein: CASSDLGSPYEQYF; CDR3 DNA: TGTGCCAGCAGCGATCTCGGGAGCCCCTACGAGCAGTACTTC
clone size: .; V gene: TRBV15; D gene: TRBD1; J gene: TRBJ2-7; CDR3 protein: CATSRDWTGSSYEQYF; CDR3 DNA: TGTGCCACCAGCAGAGATTGGACAGGGAGCTCCTACGAGCAGTACTTC
clone size: .; V gene: TRBV7-3; D gene: .; J gene: TRBJ1-2; CDR3 protein: CASSHIGGGDYGYTF; CDR3 DNA: TGTGCCAGCAGCCACATAGGGGGGGGCGACTATGGCTACACCTTC
clone size: .; V gene: TRBV19; D gene: TRBD1; J gene: TRBJ2-7; CDR3 protein: CASSISTGDCDEQYF; CDR3 DNA: TGTGCCAGTAGTATTTCGACAGGGGATTGCGACGAGCAGTACTTC
clone size: few; V gene: TRBV5-6; D gene: .; J gene: TRBJ1-1; CDR3 protein: CASSYTETEAFF; CDR3 DNA: TGTGCCAGCAGCTACACAGAGACTGAAGCTTTCTTT
clone size: .; V gene: TRBV27; D gene: TRBD1; J gene: TRBJ1-6; CDR3 protein: CASSPHDREEGSPLHF; CDR3 DNA: TGTGCCAGCAGTCCGCACGACAGGGAAGAAGGATCACCCCTCCACTTT
clone size: .; V gene: TRBV6-5; D gene: .; J gene: TRBJ1-1; CDR3 protein: CASIRGRGWFTEAFF; CDR3 DNA: TGTGCCAGCATAAGGGGCAGGGGCTGGTTCACTGAAGCTTTCTTT
clone size: .; V gene: TRBV28; D gene: .; J gene: TRBJ1-4; CDR3 protein: CASSLREGVEKLFF; CDR3 DNA: TGTGCCAGCAGTTTGCGGGAGGGCGTTGAAAAACTGTTTTTT
clone size: .; V gene: TRBV11-2; D gene: .; J gene: TRBJ1-4; CDR3 protein: CASSLGDTGGQEKLFF; CDR3 DNA: TGTGCCAGCAGCTTAGGGGACACAGGTGGGCAGGAAAAACTGTTTTTT
clone size: .; V gene: TRBV19; D gene: .; J gene: TRBJ1-6; CDR3 protein: CASSIVAAGSTLHF; CDR3 DNA: TGTGCCAGTAGTATAGTGGCAGCGGGGTCCACCCTCCACTTT
clone size: .; V gene: TRBV30; D gene: .; J gene: TRBJ1-2; CDR3 protein: CAWSVLGQLFF; CDR3 DNA: TGTGCCTGGAGTGTATTGGGCCAATTATTCTTC
clone size: .; V gene: TRBV18; D gene: TRBD1; J gene: TRBJ2-3; CDR3 protein: CASSLGQDTDTQYF; CDR3 DNA: TGTGCCAGCTCACTAGGACAGGACACAGATACGCAGTATTTT
clone size: .; V gene: TRBV5-1; D gene: .; J gene: TRBJ1-4; CDR3 protein: CASSLATGNEKLFF; CDR3 DNA: TGCGCCAGCAGCTTGGCGACGGGGAATGAAAAACTGTTTTTT
clone size: .; V gene: TRBV6-6; D gene: TRBD1; J gene: TRBJ2-4; CDR3 protein: CASSYPQGGENIQYF; CDR3 DNA: TGTGCCAGCAGTTACCCCCAAGGGGGCGAAAACATTCAGTACTTC
clone size: .; V gene: TRBV28; D gene: TRBD2; J gene: TRBJ2-3; CDR3 protein: CASSLPGTSGGSERADTQYF; CDR3 DNA: TGTGCCAGCAGTTTACCCGGAACTAGCGGGGGGTCGGAAAGGGCAGATACGCAGTATTTT
clone size: few; V gene: TRBV9; D gene: TRBD2; J gene: TRBJ2-3; CDR3 protein: CASSVGGAGYTDTQYF; CDR3 DNA: TGTGCCAGCAGCGTAGGGGGAGCGGGGTACACAGATACGCAGTATTTT
clone size: .; V gene: TRBV28; D gene: .; J gene: TRBJ1-5; CDR3 protein: CASSPSADSNQPQHF; CDR3 DNA: TGTGCCAGCAGTCCCTCCGCGGATAGCAATCAGCCCCAGCATTTT
clone size: .; V gene: TRBV5-8; D gene: .; J gene: TRBJ2-5; CDR3 protein: CASSLTSLVRTQYF; CDR3 DNA: TGTGCCAGCAGTCTGACTTCTCTCGTCCGGACCCAGTACTTC
clone size: once; V gene: TRBV9; D gene: TRBD2; J gene: TRBJ2-1; CDR3 protein: CASSVGWGGGAYNEQFF; CDR3 DNA: TGTGCCAGCAGCGTAGGCTGGGGCGGGGGGGCCTACAATGAGCAGTTCTTC
clone size: .; V gene: TRBV28; D gene: TRBD1; J gene: TRBJ2-1; CDR3 protein: CASNQTVDRGRHEQFF; CDR3 DNA: TGTGCCAGCAACCAGACAGTAGACAGGGGGCGCCATGAGCAGTTCTTC
clone size: .; V gene: TRBV28; D gene: TRBD1; J gene: TRBJ2-7; CDR3 protein: CASSLGDRVYEQYF; CDR3 DNA: TGTGCCAGCAGTTTAGGGGACAGGGTATACGAGCAGTACTTC
clone size: .; V gene: TRBV28; D gene: .; J gene: TRBJ2-5; CDR3 protein: CASKSVVAETQYF; CDR3 DNA: TGTGCCAGCAAGTCCGTGGTTGCGGAGACCCAGTACTTC